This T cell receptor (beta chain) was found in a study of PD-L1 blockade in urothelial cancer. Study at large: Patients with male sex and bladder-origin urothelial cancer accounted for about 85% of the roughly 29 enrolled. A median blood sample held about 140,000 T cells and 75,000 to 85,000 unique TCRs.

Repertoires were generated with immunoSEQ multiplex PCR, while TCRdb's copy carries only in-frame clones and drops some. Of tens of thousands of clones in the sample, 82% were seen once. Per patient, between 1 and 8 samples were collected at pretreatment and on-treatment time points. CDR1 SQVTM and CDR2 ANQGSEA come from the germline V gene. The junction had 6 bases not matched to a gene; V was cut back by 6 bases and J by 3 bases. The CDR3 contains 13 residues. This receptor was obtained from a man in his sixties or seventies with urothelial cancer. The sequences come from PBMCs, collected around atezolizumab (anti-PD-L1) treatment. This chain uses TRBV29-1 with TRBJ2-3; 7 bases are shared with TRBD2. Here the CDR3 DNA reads TGCAGCGTCGCACGGGAGGTTACAGATACGCAGTATTTT. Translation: CSVAREVTDTQYF.